The clone carrying this TCR beta chain has at least ten counts. Antigen unknown. Unique molecular identifiers (one per individual cDNA molecule) were attached. A single record per CDR3 protein comes from TCRdb applying MiXCR to the 5' RACE reads. The sample has fewer than 40,000 distinct CDR3 sequences; roughly 7% are singletons. This specimen comes from a study of early T cells in non-severe SARS-CoV-2 infection. Study context: Chains were unpaired, as sequencing was done on bulk RNA from unsorted whole blood. Study results and caveats: Matching against VDJdb likely underestimated virus-specific expansions, favoring anti-spike CD8.

Germline lookup yields CDR1 PRHDT and CDR2 FYEKMQ (reference sequence). This CDR3 comprises 14 residues. The V segment lost 2 bases and the J segment 5 bases; nucleotides outside the gene matches: 6. The receptor's source is an adult who was a healthcare worker with PCR-confirmed SARS-CoV-2 infection or an uninfected control (not recorded which). Material for sequencing was whole blood. The chain is built from TRBV13 and TRBJ2-7; 7 positions agree with TRBD1. The CDR3 DNA sequence: TGTGCCAGCAGCTTAACTGGACAGGACCACGAGCAGTACTTC. Translating gives CASSLTGQDHEQYF. Combining the CDR3 with reference TRBV13 and TRBJ2-7 gives the whole variable domain AAGVIQSPRHLIKEKRETATLKCYPIPRHDTVYWYQQGPGQDPQFLISFYEKMQSDKGSIPDRFSAQQFSDYHSELNMSSLELGDSALYFCASSLTGQDHEQYFGPGTRLTVT.